This T cell receptor (beta chain) was profiled in a study of CD8+ T cells in alopecia areata (dated by TCRdb to 2016 to 2019). In terms of the full investigation: High-throughput TCRbeta sequencing was used to examine T cell clonal expansion in alopecia areata in both the C3H/HeJ mouse model and human patients. In humans, TCRbeta sequencing was performed on scalp tissue and on sorted CD4+ and CD8+ peripheral blood T cells from healthy controls and from patients with patchy or totalis/universalis alopecia areata. Scalp clonality was compared across normal scalp (n=4), patchy alopecia areata scalp (n=8), and alopecia totalis/universalis scalp (n=8). The RNA source kit depended on sample type: the PAXgene miRNA kit for fixed scalp, the miRNeasy kit for PBMCs, and the RNeasy kit for mouse skin. Amplification of TCRbeta CDR3 regions was done by immunoSEQ multiplex PCR using 35 Vbeta forward primers and 13 Jbeta reverse primers. What the study reported, not specific to this receptor: Shared TCR sequences between patients were less evident than in mice, which may be partly attributable to HLA diversity in the patient population. Scalp TCR repertoire analysis is complicated because resident alphabeta T cells in normal human skin are also sequenced, whereas mouse skin is dominated by gammadelta T cells. Compared with normal scalp, lesional scalp had higher clonality and more expanded CD8+ clones, particularly in alopecia totalis/universalis, a pattern that suggests antigenic drive.

PBMCs were separated by density centrifugation and stained for CD3, CD4 and CD8, after which CD4+ and CD8+ T cells were sorted on a FACSAria. Scalp biopsies and blood samples were obtained from unaffected controls. The method was the immunoSEQ multiplex PCR assay. RNA was extracted from all samples and reverse transcribed into cDNA, which served as template for TCR sequencing. SuperScript III was used to make first-strand cDNA, primed with a 2:1 mix of oligo-dT and random hexamers. A synthetic immune receptor repertoire was used to measure amplification bias, and any remaining bias was corrected computationally. The published analysis was carried out like this. Raw reads were preprocessed to remove errors, and CDR3 was defined according to IMGT conventions as the region from the conserved cysteine to phenylalanine. To get clonality, Shannon entropy was normalized by log2 of the number of productive unique TCRs and the result was subtracted from 1. Whether each scalp clone was CD4 or CD8 was inferred by checking scalp TCRbeta sequences against the CD4 and CD8 repertoires from sorted blood. This immuneACCESS table, as held by TCRdb, lists in-frame sequences with V and J called but not all clones. Of the missing ones, under half trace to an unresolved V gene in checked studies; the others have no known cause. The V and J calls and clone size come from that table; D and trimming were worked out from the DNA. The sample yields more than 95,000 clones; roughly 69% were counted once. The ten biggest clones cover roughly 2.8% of the sample.

The CDR3 sequence holds 15 residues, the cysteine and phenylalanine included. This entry keeps only the CDR3 DNA: 45 bases, framed from base 1. V is pared back by 2 bases and J by 2 bases, with 10 bases lying between the germline termini. For CDR1 and CDR2, the germline V gene lists MNHEY and SVGAGI. Remarks on this clone: The specificity of this receptor is unknown. Nothing much larger sits one base from this clone, and base qualities are not available.

Sequencing was performed on CD4+ T cells sorted from blood. The chain couples TRBV6-5 to TRBJ2-1, with no reliable assignment of the D segment. This TCR was sampled from a human donor in good health. CDR3 loop: CASSYQTAAYNEQFF. The base sequence is TGTGCCAGCAGTTACCAAACAGCCGCCTACAATGAGCAGTTCTTC.